This TCR beta chain stems from a study of regulatory T cells in long-lasting Graves disease. Study-level information: Graves' disease counted as persistent after over 5 years of antithyroid drugs with positive TSH receptor antibodies.

Study-wide results and caveats: The number of shared public clonotypes was higher in persistent patients (roughly 3,000) than new patients (966). Persistent Graves' patients showed reduced TCR diversity versus newly diagnosed patients.

Time point defined: persistent/refractory GD, antithyroid drugs over 5 years with positive TRAb. Isolated PBMC RNA provided the starting material for the TCR library. It was by American Thyroid Association guidelines that Graves' disease was diagnosed. This clonotype has only a few counts. As yet, its antigen is unknown. Arm-PCR of CDR3 regions and iRepertoire HTBI primers were used to build TCR beta libraries. MiXCR, applied by TCRdb to the multiplex PCR reads, yields one record per CDR3 protein. The table has 700,000 or so distinct CDR3 sequences, approximately 31% seen once. V lost 0 bases to trimming and J lost 0 bases, with 15 bases between them. The CDR3 length is 17 residues. Germline V gene data show CDR1 as SGHKS and CDR2 as YYEKEE (reference sequence).

V and J are TRBV5-5 and TRBJ1-1, with D unclear. Sequencing used peripheral blood mononuclear cells (PBMCs), obtained when the disease was refractory, from a patient treated with antithyroid drugs. This clonotype originated in a female donor with Graves disease. For the CDR3, the DNA is TGTGCCAGCAGCTTGGAGTGGGCGAGGGAGATGAACACTGAAGCTTTCTTT. Protein: CASSLEWAREMNTEAFF.